These 16 T cell receptor beta chains came from one sample sequenced in a study of molecular identifiers for immune sequencing clone quantification (dated by TCRdb to the late 2010s). Library preparation employed PCR. Instrument used: NextSeq 500. TCRdb reprocessing: public reads trimmed at Q25 with fastp, clones called with MiXCR, in-frame beta chains kept. Identical CDR3 proteins give one entry, which carries the most common genes and DNA. Within this sample are hundreds of thousands of distinct CDR3 sequences, with about 22% of them counted one time only. The ten largest clones represent around 0.76% of the sample. The sequenced sample consisted of naive CD8+ T cells from blood, with Jurkat cell RNA spiked in. The cell subset or site label on this specimen signifies: FACS-sorted CD8+CD4-CCR7+CD45RA+ naive T cells. All receptors derive from a human donor in good health. Some libraries in this study had Jurkat cell RNA spiked in.

There are many counts of this clonotype. CDR3 protein: CASSVGQGNEQFF. CDR3 nucleotides: TGTGCCAGCAGCGTAGGACAGGGCAATGAGCAGTTCTTC. The V and J genes are TRBV9 and TRBJ2-1; 7 positions match TRBD1. Germline trimming cut 0 bases from V and 6 bases from J; bases unmatched to any gene: 0. In germline, CDR1 is SGDLS, CDR2 YYNGEE. The CDR3 is 13 amino acids.

This clonotype has a count of ten or more. The genes are TRBV6-6 and TRBJ2-7; D remains unclear. Germline V gives CDR1 MNHNY, CDR2 SVGAGI (reference sequence). CDR3 length: 13 amino acids. The V gene lost 6 bases and the J gene lost 1 base, with 10 bases spanning the gap. The CDR3 DNA follows: TGTGCCAGCAGGACCGACAATTCCTACGAGCAGTACTTC. This codes for CASRTDNSYEQYF.

This clonotype was detected only a few times. As DNA, the CDR3 is TGTGCCAGCAGTCCACCAGCGGGGGCTAGCACCGGGGAGCTGTTTTTT. It specifies CASSPPAGASTGELFF. The chain combines TRBV27 with TRBJ2-2; TRBD2 matches 8 bases. The junction had 9 bases not matched to a gene; V was cut back by 5 bases and J by 4 bases. The germline CDR1 and CDR2 sequences are MNHEY and SMNVEV (reference sequence). The CDR3 spans 16 residues.

Note on this clonotype: A much larger clone differs from this one at a single base, so this may be a read error. The chain employs TRBV29-1 and TRBJ2-5; TRBD1 matches 7 bases. The CDR3 has 15 residues. Germline V CDR1 and CDR2: SQVTM, ANQGSEA. The CDR3 reads CSAIYLATGKEAQYF. The CDR3 DNA reads TGCAGCGCTATATATCTCGCGACAGGGAAAGAGGCCCAGTACTTC.

This clonotype was found many times. The V gene is TRBV20-1, the J gene TRBJ1-2; unclear D gene. In germline, CDR1 is DFQATT, CDR2 SNEGSKA (reference sequence). There are 13 residues in the CDR3. The V gene lost 3 bases and the J gene lost 0 bases, with 8 bases spanning the gap. The CDR3 region is CSASYVTNYGYTF. The CDR3 bases are TGCAGTGCTAGTTACGTCACTAACTATGGCTACACCTTC.

The CDR3 nucleotides read TGCAGTGCTATACAGGATAACTATGGCTACACCTTC. Translating it yields CSAIQDNYGYTF. V usage is TRBV20-1 and J usage is TRBJ1-2; a possible D gene is TRBD1 (5 bases). This CDR3 region has 12 residues. CDR1 DFQATT and CDR2 SNEGSKA come from the germline V gene (reference sequence). With 4 bases removed from V and 1 base from J, the gap between germline ends came to 7 bases.

The V call is TRBV4-1, the J call TRBJ2-5; D not certain. This CDR3 is built from 15 residues. Per germline, CDR1 MGHRA and CDR2 YSYEKL. Trimming removed 1 base at V and 4 bases at J, with 13 bases between. The CDR3 loop reads CASSQAFSSGETQYF. Written as DNA, the CDR3 is TGCGCCAGCAGCCAAGCTTTCAGCTCGGGAGAGACCCAGTACTTC.

Of note for this clonotype: Compared with germline, one end of the junction differs, possibly owing to a read error. The CDR3: CARSQAPVRDTQYF. The CDR3 DNA is TGCGCCCGCAGCCAAGCCCCGGTACGAGATACGCAGTATTTT. V and J are TRBV4-3 and TRBJ2-3; D gene ambiguous. The CDR3 spans 14 residues. Germline-derived CDR1 and CDR2 are LGHNA and YSLEER.

This clonotype was observed a few times. The chain uses TRBV11-2 and TRBJ1-2; D gene unclear. V lost 0 bases and J 2 bases, leaving 4 bases between the germline ends. The CDR3 sequence is 13 residues long. Germline loops: CDR1 SGHAT, CDR2 FQNNGV. The chain's CDR3 is CASSLDINYGYTF. CDR3 coding DNA: TGTGCCAGCAGCTTAGACATAAACTATGGCTACACCTTC.

With regard to this clonotype: A read error is possible here, since a much larger clone lies one base away. The CDR3 here is CASSQGVHGYTF. The CDR3 DNA sequence: TGTGCCAGCAGTCAGGGGGTACACGGCTACACCTTC. The chain carries TRBV28 and TRBJ1-2; 7 positions agree with TRBD1. CDR1 and CDR2 (germline): MDHEN, SYDVKM. J gave up 8 bases and V 5 bases, and 5 bases lay outside the gene matches. The CDR3 length is 12 residues.

This clonotype was counted at least ten times. Here the CDR3 reads CASSYLERLDTQYF. The CDR3 bases are TGTGCCAGCAGTTACTTGGAAAGGCTGGATACGCAGTATTTT. J is TRBJ2-3 and V is TRBV6-5; D is undetermined. The CDR3 is made up of 14 amino acids. V was cut by 1 base and J by 6 bases, with 11 bases left in between. The germline gives CDR1 MNHEY, CDR2 SVGAGI.

This clonotype was recorded a few times. CDR3 residues: CSASNLAGGRFGTDTQYF. CDR3 in DNA: TGCAGTGCTAGTAATCTAGCGGGAGGCCGTTTTGGCACAGATACGCAGTATTTT. V is TRBV20-1 and J is TRBJ2-3, with TRBD2 matching 11 bases. CDR1 DFQATT and CDR2 SNEGSKA come from the germline V gene (reference sequence). The J segment lost 1 base and the V segment lost 3 bases, leaving 12 bases of the junction unmatched. The CDR3 extends over 18 amino acids.

The table lists this clonotype with many counts. The J gene is TRBJ2-7, the V gene TRBV6-1; D ambiguous. V was clipped by 2 bases and J by 4 bases, with 15 bases between them. The CDR3 covers 15 residues. Germline V lookup: CDR1 MNHNS, CDR2 SASEGT. The CDR3 here is CASSELRAPGYEQYF. CDR3 coding DNA: TGTGCCAGCAGTGAACTCCGGGCCCCGGGTTACGAGCAGTACTTC.

On this clonotype: The junction and the germline gene differ at one end; a read error may be behind it. The CDR3 nucleotides are TGTGCCAGCAGTTTCGAGTGTGCCGCGCAGTCCTTC. It specifies CASSFECAAQSF. The chain carries TRBV28 and TRBJ2-7; D unclear. This CDR3 is 12 amino acids long. Germline values: CDR1 MDHEN, CDR2 SYDVKM.

About this clonotype itself: At one of its ends the junction is not consistent with the germline gene, which may arise from a read error. This chain joins TRBV28 and TRBJ1-4, with 9 bases matching TRBD1. Germline V gene data show CDR1 as MDHEN and CDR2 as SYDVKM. There are 14 residues in the CDR3. CDR3 residues: CASSGQGFREKLCF. The CDR3 DNA sequence: TGTGCCAGCAGCGGACAGGGGTTCAGAGAAAAACTGTGTTTT. The full variable domain, with the rest looked up from reference TRBV28 and TRBJ1-4, is DVKVTQSSRYLVKRTGEKVFLECVQDMDHENMFWYRQDPGLGLRLIYFSYDVKMKEKGDIPEGYSVSREKKERFSLILESASTNQTSMYLCASSGQGFREKLCFGSGTQLSVL.

As for this clonotype: This sequence may be a read error, since a much larger clone differs from it by one base. V gene TRBV30 combines with J gene TRBJ2-2, with 11 nucleotides matching TRBD2. Germline V CDR1 and CDR2: GTSNPN, SVGIG (reference sequence). V was clipped by 5 bases and J by 2 bases; unmatched bases: 4. The CDR3 sequence is 15 residues long. This chain's CDR3 is CAWVGLAANTGELFF. In nucleotides, the CDR3 is TGTGCCTGGGTGGGACTAGCGGCAAACACCGGGGAGCTGTTTTTT.